Listed here are 30 T cell receptor beta chains from one sample, sequenced in a study of blood T cell repertoires in COVID-19. Libraries were prepared by immunoSEQ multiplex PCR; TCRdb keeps only in-frame clonotypes and omits some of them. Of about 290,000 clones listed, under 90% are singletons. Input material: PBMCs or T cells enriched from blood (not recorded which). These receptors were collected from a woman aged 40 to 50 who had recovered from COVID-19.

The V call is TRBV4-3, the J call TRBJ2-1; 7 bases align to TRBD2. J was trimmed by 1 base and V by 3 bases; bases with no gene match: 6. Looked up from germline, CDR1 is LGHNA and CDR2 is YSLEER. This CDR3 has 16 amino acids. CDR3 sequence reads: CASSQHGLDSYNEQFF. The CDR3 DNA reads as TGCGCCAGCAGCCAGCACGGACTAGATTCCTACAATGAGCAGTTCTTC.

The gene calls are TRBV10-3 and TRBJ2-3, with D possibly matching TRBD2 (5 bases). The germline CDR1 and CDR2 sequences are ENHRY and SYGVKD. CDR3 length equals 15 residues. Trimming took 2 bases from V and 4 from J, leaving 13 bases between them. The CDR3 sequence is CAISENGLASDTQYF. The CDR3 DNA sequence: TGTGCCATCAGTGAGAACGGGCTAGCCTCAGATACGCAGTATTTT.

V gene TRBV18 combines with J gene TRBJ1-5; 11 bases match TRBD1. Trimming cost V 4 bases and J 5 bases; bases outside gene matches: 1. The CDR3 runs 14 residues. Germline loops: CDR1 KGHSH, CDR2 LQKENI. DNA for the CDR3: TGTGCCAGCTCACAGGGACAGGGGGATCAGCCCCAGCATTTT. Translated: CASSQGQGDQPQHF.

The chain is built from TRBV7-3 and TRBJ2-3; D possibly corresponds to TRBD1 (5 bases). The length of the CDR3 is 15 residues. From germline, CDR1 is SGHTA and CDR2 FQGTGA. Trimming removed 5 bases at V and 0 bases at J, with 12 bases between. Here the CDR3 DNA reads TGTGCCAGCAGCAGACAGCCCTCTAGCACAGATACGCAGTATTTT. Translating gives CASSRQPSSTDTQYF.

V is TRBV19 and J is TRBJ2-5, with TRBD1 matching over 7 bases. The germline gives CDR1 LNHDA, CDR2 SQIVND (reference sequence). The CDR3 is 15 amino acids. With 3 bases clipped from V and 7 bases from J, the junction kept 11 bases outside the gene matches. CDR3 region: CASSIKRGLAGTQYF. As DNA, the CDR3 is TGTGCCAGTAGTATCAAAAGGGGGCTTGCGGGGACCCAGTACTTC.

This chain connects TRBV5-8 to TRBJ1-2; TRBD1 agrees at 7 bases. The CDR3 runs to 14 residues. Germline loops: CDR1 SGHTS, CDR2 YDEGEE. Trimming cost V 4 bases and J 5 bases; bases outside gene matches: 8. This CDR3 is CASSPFGTVYGYTF. The CDR3 DNA reads TGTGCCAGCAGCCCCTTCGGGACAGTTTATGGCTACACCTTC. The full variable domain, completed using reference TRBV5-8 and TRBJ1-2, is EAGVTQSPTHLIKTRGQQATLRCSPISGHTSVYWYQQALGLGLQFLLWYDEGEERNRGNFPPRFSGRQFPNYSSELNVNALELEDSALYLCASSPFGTVYGYTFGSGTRLTVV.

This clone was seen just once. The rearrangement links TRBV29-1 to TRBJ1-1, with 9 bases aligning to TRBD1. The CDR3 is 14 residues long. The V gene end was trimmed by 7 bases and the J gene end by 4 bases; junction bases not matched to a gene: 10. CDR1 is SQVTM and CDR2 is ANQGSEA in the germline V gene. The CDR3 sequence is CSGSRTGVATEAFF. The CDR3, as DNA: TGCAGCGGATCCCGGACAGGGGTGGCCACTGAAGCTTTCTTT.

The rearrangement links TRBV27 to TRBJ1-3, with unresolved D. The germline V gene has CDR1 MNHEY and CDR2 SMNVEV (reference sequence). The CDR3 consists of 13 residues. The V end lost 8 bases, the J end lost 0 bases, and 8 bases lay between the germline ends. The CDR3, as DNA: TGTGCCAGCCGCCCGAGCTCTGGAAACACCATATATTTT. Encoded protein: CASRPSSGNTIYF.

The rearrangement joins TRBV29-1 to TRBJ1-2; D unclear. This CDR3 is 14 amino acids long. With 0 bases removed from V and 4 bases from J, the gap between germline ends came to 12 bases. CDR1 is SQVTM, CDR2 ANQGSEA, per germline. The chain's CDR3 is CSVEDTVVRYGYTF. CDR3 DNA: TGCAGCGTTGAAGACACAGTGGTACGCTATGGCTACACCTTC.

In the case of this clone: This sample also contains other DNA sequences that code for the same CDR3. J is TRBJ2-7 and V is TRBV9; D remains unclear. The CDR3 totals 13 residues. Trimming left V 0 bases short and J 2 bases short, with 6 bases between. Germline V CDR1 and CDR2: SGDLS, YYNGEE. The CDR3 DNA reads TGTGCCAGCAGCGTAGGACTTACCTACGAGCAGTACTTC. Amino acids: CASSVGLTYEQYF.

This rearrangement joins TRBV5-8 to TRBJ1-6, with TRBD1 matching over 7 bases. CDR1 SGHTS and CDR2 YDEGEE come from the germline V gene. V gave up 7 bases and J gave up 10 bases; unmatched junction bases: 11. This CDR3 spans 14 amino acids. CDR3 loop: CASVVPTGRSPLHF. CDR3 coding DNA: TGTGCCAGCGTGGTCCCGACAGGGAGATCACCCCTCCACTTT.

V usage is TRBV7-9 and J usage is TRBJ2-7; a possible D gene is TRBD1 (6 bases). V was pared by 4 bases and J by 3 bases, with 13 bases between. The CDR3 consists of 14 residues. CDR1 is SEHNR and CDR2 is FQNEAQ in the germline V gene (reference sequence). The CDR3: CASSSRTENYEQYF. The CDR3 DNA follows: TGTGCCAGCAGCTCCCGGACAGAAAACTACGAGCAGTACTTC. The whole variable domain, filled in from reference TRBV7-9 and TRBJ2-7, reads DTGVSQNPRHKITKRGQNVTFRCDPISEHNRLYWYRQTLGQGPEFLTYFQNEAQLEKSRLLSDRFSAERPKGSFSTLEIQRTEQGDSAMYLCASSSRTENYEQYFGPGTRLTVT.

This chain joins TRBV7-2 and TRBJ1-2; D is unclear. The V and J ends lost 5 bases and 2 bases respectively, with 15 bases between them. Germline V gene lookup returns CDR1 SGHTA and CDR2 FQGNSA. This CDR3 is built from 15 residues. Written as DNA, the CDR3 is TGTGCCAGCAGCCCAAGTGCTGGCAGGAACTATGGCTACACCTTC. This encodes CASSPSAGRNYGYTF.

This chain joins TRBV5-4 and TRBJ2-7; the match to TRBD1 covers 11 bases. The CDR3 is 15 amino acids. CDR1 and CDR2 from the germline V gene are SGHNT and YYREEE (reference sequence). V trimming: 2 bases; J trimming: 1 base; junction bases outside the gene matches: 2. In DNA, the CDR3 is TGTGCCAGCAGCTTAGGGGACAGGGGGTCCTACGAGCAGTACTTC. Amino acid sequence: CASSLGDRGSYEQYF. The complete variable domain, with remaining parts taken from reference TRBV5-4 and TRBJ2-7, reads ETGVTQSPTHLIKTRGQQVTLRCSSQSGHNTVSWYQQALGQGPQFIFQYYREEENGRGNFPPRFSGLQFPNYSSELNVNALELDDSALYLCASSLGDRGSYEQYFGPGTRLTVT.

The V call is TRBV5-1, the J call TRBJ2-3; 7 positions match TRBD2. Germline values: CDR1 SGHRS, CDR2 YFSETQ. The J segment lost 0 bases and the V segment lost 4 bases, leaving 5 bases of the junction unmatched. This CDR3 region has 15 residues. Here the CDR3 DNA reads TGCGCCAGCAGCCGAAGCGGGGAAAGCACAGATACGCAGTATTTT. Its translation is CASSRSGESTDTQYF.

The V gene is TRBV19, the J gene TRBJ2-1; 9 positions match TRBD1. The CDR3 length is 15 residues. Germline CDR1 LNHDA, CDR2 SQIVND (reference sequence). After removal of 0 bases from V and 6 bases from J, the junction contained 3 bases not matched to a gene. The CDR3 loop reads CASSIEGQGFNEQFF. The CDR3, as DNA: TGTGCCAGTAGTATAGAGGGACAGGGTTTCAATGAGCAGTTCTTC. Full variable domain (outside the CDR3, taken from reference TRBV19 and TRBJ2-1): DGGITQSPKYLFRKEGQNVTLSCEQNLNHDAMYWYRQDPGQGLRLIYYSQIVNDFQKGDIAEGYSVSREKKESFPLTVTSAQKNPTAFYLCASSIEGQGFNEQFFGPGTRLTVL.

The rearrangement links TRBV5-1 to TRBJ2-5, with 9 bases matching TRBD2. With V trimmed by 4 bases and J by 1 base, 8 bases remained unmatched. Germline CDR1 and CDR2: SGHRS and YFSETQ. The length of the CDR3 is 16 residues. The CDR3 spells CASSVAGTSSQETQYF. CDR3 nucleotides: TGCGCCAGCAGCGTGGCAGGGACTAGCAGCCAAGAGACCCAGTACTTC. Filled out from reference TRBV5-1 and TRBJ2-5, the complete variable domain reads KAGVTQTPRYLIKTRGQQVTLSCSPISGHRSVSWYQQTPGQGLQFLFEYFSETQRNKGNFPGRFSGRQFSNSRSEMNVSTLELGDSALYLCASSVAGTSSQETQYFGPGTRLLVL.

Only one count was recorded for this clone. This rearrangement joins TRBV6-2 or TRBV6-3 to TRBJ2-3; the match to TRBD1 covers 10 bases. The CDR3 is 12 residues long. CDR1 is MNHEY, CDR2 SVGEGT, per germline. The junction had 2 bases not matched to a gene; V was cut back by 5 bases and J by 9 bases. DNA of the CDR3: TGTGCCAGCAGTCGGACAGGGGGGACGCAGTATTTT. It is translated as CASSRTGGTQYF.

The rearrangement uses TRBV6-5 and TRBJ2-1; perhaps TRBD2 as D (7 bases). Germline lookup yields CDR1 MNHEY and CDR2 SVGAGI. This CDR3 comprises 13 residues. V lost 6 bases to trimming and J lost 2 bases, with 8 bases between them. In DNA, the CDR3 is TGTGCCAGCAGAGGGGGGGCCTACAATGAGCAGTTCTTC. Translation gives CASRGGAYNEQFF.

The V call is TRBV14, the J call TRBJ2-3; 9 bases agree with TRBD2. Germline CDR1 and CDR2: SGHDN and FVKESK. Trimming removed 0 bases from V and 0 bases from J; junction bases left unmatched: 13. The CDR3 has 20 amino acids. CDR3 DNA sequence: TGTGCCAGCAGCCAAGATATTTTCGGTCTCACTAGCGGGAGCACAGATACGCAGTATTTT. This gives the protein CASSQDIFGLTSGSTDTQYF.

On this clone: The same CDR3 can be traced to other DNA sequences in this sample. V and J are TRBV5-1 and TRBJ2-5, with D hard to call. CDR3 length: 14 amino acids. Trimming shortened V by 0 bases and J by 2 bases, and 8 bases separated the two germline ends. Germline CDR1 is SGHRS and CDR2 is YFSETQ. CDR3 sequence: CASSLDPSQETQYF. CDR3 DNA sequence: TGCGCCAGCAGCTTGGATCCTAGTCAAGAGACCCAGTACTTC.

Details on this clone: Other DNA sequences in this specimen translate into the identical CDR3. The CDR3 loop is CAWSPLAGVSYEQYF. The CDR3 region has the DNA TGTGCCTGGAGCCCTCTAGCGGGAGTCTCCTACGAGCAGTACTTC. V usage is TRBV30 and J usage is TRBJ2-7; TRBD2 matches at 10 bases. CDR1 and CDR2 (germline): GTSNPN, SVGIG (reference sequence). The CDR3 has 15 residues. V was pared by 3 bases and J by 0 bases, with 5 bases of the junction left unmatched.

The V gene is TRBV2, the J gene TRBJ1-4; the match to TRBD1 covers 9 bases. Trimming cost V 5 bases and J 8 bases; bases outside gene matches: 9. The germline V gene encodes CDR1 SNHLY and CDR2 FYNNEI. The CDR3 consists of 15 residues. The CDR3, as DNA: TGTGCCAGCAGTCTCGACAGGGGGAGCGGCGAAAAACTGTTTTTT. As protein: CASSLDRGSGEKLFF.

This chain connects TRBV5-1 to TRBJ2-1; 8 nucleotides line up with TRBD1. V gave up 4 bases and J gave up 9 bases; unmatched junction bases: 9. The CDR3 runs 14 residues. Per germline, CDR1 SGHRS and CDR2 YFSETQ. The CDR3 region has the DNA TGCGCCAGCAGCCTGATCCCAGGGGGCAGTGAGCAGTTCTTC. This encodes CASSLIPGGSEQFF.

Comment on this clone: With a much larger clone just one base away, this may be a read error. This same CDR3 is encoded by further DNA sequences in the sample. The chain carries TRBV11-3 and TRBJ1-1, with D perhaps matching TRBD1 (6 bases). The CDR3 is 13 amino acids. Germline CDR1 is SGHNT and CDR2 is YENEEA. The V end was cut by 0 bases, the J end by 4 bases, with 6 bases between. Here the CDR3 DNA reads TGTGCCAGCAGCTTAGACAGGGGCACTGAAGCTTTCTTT. It encodes CASSLDRGTEAFF.

The chain combines TRBV3-1 (or the pseudogene TRBV3-2) with TRBJ1-5; D not resolved. V was shortened by 1 base and J by 9 bases, with 10 bases between the two germline ends. Per the germline V gene, CDR1 is LGHDT and CDR2 is YNNKEL (reference sequence). The CDR3 has 13 residues. The CDR3: CASSQAPPGPQHF. The CDR3 nucleotides read TGTGCCAGCAGCCAAGCACCGCCCGGGCCCCAGCATTTT.

This chain uses TRBV7-9 with TRBJ1-2, with D possibly matching TRBD1 (6 bases). Germline-derived CDR1 and CDR2 are SEHNR and FQNEAQ (reference sequence). Trimming stripped 5 bases from V and 6 bases from J, with 13 bases between. The CDR3 is 13 residues long. The CDR3 DNA is TGTGCCAGCAGCACCGAGGGGGGGGATGGCTACACCTTC. Its translation: CASSTEGGDGYTF.

This clone was observed a single time. The chain uses TRBV6-5 and TRBJ1-2; 10 bases agree with TRBD1. Trimming took 6 bases from V and 3 from J; bases not matched to a gene: 7. The CDR3 contains 15 residues. Germline lookup yields CDR1 MNHEY and CDR2 SVGAGI. CDR3 nucleotide sequence: TGTGCCAGCAGCCGCACCGGGACAGGGGACTATGGCTACACCTTC. This codes for CASSRTGTGDYGYTF.

This chain links TRBV11-2 with TRBJ1-2, with a possible D match to TRBD1 (5 bases). Between the trimmed V and J ends, which lost 4 bases and 6 bases, there was a span of 15 bases. This CDR3 comprises 14 residues. The germline V gene encodes CDR1 SGHAT and CDR2 FQNNGV. CDR3 residues: CASSSVGGGHGYTF. The CDR3 coding sequence is TGTGCCAGCAGCTCTGTCGGGGGAGGGCATGGCTACACCTTC.

The chain uses TRBV7-2 and TRBJ1-2; 7 bases agree with TRBD1. The germline V gene has CDR1 SGHTA and CDR2 FQGNSA. The CDR3 has 16 amino acids. Trimming removed 5 bases from V and 3 bases from J; junction bases left unmatched: 12. The CDR3 here is CASSPPSTGLDYGYTF. The CDR3, as DNA: TGTGCCAGCAGCCCCCCGTCGACAGGGCTGGACTATGGCTACACCTTC.